Following are 16 T cell receptor beta chains from one sample sequenced in a study of shared clonotypes between healthy human individuals (dated by TCRdb to the early 2020s). The library was prepared using the immunoSEQ multiplex PCR assay. TCRdb provides this immuneACCESS table in a form limited to in-frame rearrangements. Some clones are lacking; in checked studies, under half of them reflect an unresolved V gene, and why the rest are absent is not known. For this sample the table gives about 2.3 million clones, of which roughly 92% were detected only once. 0.3% to 0.45% of the sample is in the top ten clones. The sequencing sample was made of naive CD4+ T cells from PBMCs. The sample's cell subset or site label, decoded: CD45RA+ positively selected. Source of these receptors: a man between 18 and 35 years old in good health. Some clones in this sample may be carry-over from other donors' samples.

J is TRBJ2-6 and V is TRBV7-9, with TRBD1 matching over 7 bases. V trimming: 7 bases; J trimming: 2 bases; junction bases outside the gene matches: 8. Germline V gene lookup returns CDR1 SEHNR and CDR2 FQNEAQ (reference sequence). The CDR3 totals 16 residues. DNA for the CDR3: TGTGCCAGCACCTTCATCGGGACAGCTGGGGCCAACGTCCTGACTTTC. Encoded protein: CASTFIGTAGANVLTF.

V is TRBV4-1 and J is TRBJ2-5; the D is unclear. The CDR3 extends over 13 amino acids. Germline CDR1 MGHRA, CDR2 YSYEKL. Trimming took 0 bases from V and 7 from J, leaving 9 bases between them. Here the CDR3 reads CASSQDSGGTQYF. CDR3 nucleotide sequence: TGCGCCAGCAGCCAAGATTCAGGTGGGACCCAGTACTTC.

V is TRBV30 and J is TRBJ2-3, with 10 bases aligning to TRBD1. Germline V lookup: CDR1 GTSNPN, CDR2 SVGIG (reference sequence). The V segment lost 5 bases and the J segment 4 bases; nucleotides outside the gene matches: 9. The CDR3 is 15 residues long. CDR3 DNA sequence: TGTGCCTGGGATAGACAGGGGGCGGTGGCAGATACGCAGTATTTT. It specifies CAWDRQGAVADTQYF.

Note on this clone: The same CDR3 is also encoded by other DNA sequences in this sample. J is TRBJ2-3 and V is TRBV10-3, with no clear D. V lost 0 bases, J lost 4 bases, and 2 bases lay in between. Per germline, CDR1 ENHRY and CDR2 SYGVKD. The CDR3 loop spans 12 amino acids. CDR3 amino acids: CAISESADTQYF. The DNA for the CDR3 is TGTGCCATCAGTGAGTCCGCAGATACGCAGTATTTT.

The J gene is TRBJ1-3, the V gene TRBV15; D call uncertain. V dropped 6 bases and J dropped 4 bases, with 7 bases sitting between them. The germline CDR1 and CDR2 sequences are LNHNV and YYDKDF (reference sequence). The CDR3 length is 12 residues. In nucleotides, the CDR3 is TGTGCCACCAGAGGTTCCGGAAACACCATATATTTT. Translating it yields CATRGSGNTIYF.

This sequence joins TRBV2 and TRBJ1-5; tentative D call: TRBD1 (5 bases). The CDR3 consists of 15 residues. The V and J ends lost 0 bases and 2 bases respectively, with 8 bases between them. CDR1 is SNHLY and CDR2 is FYNNEI in the germline V gene. CDR3 residues: CASSEAVGRNQPQHF. Written as DNA, the CDR3 is TGTGCCAGCAGTGAAGCGGTGGGACGCAATCAGCCCCAGCATTTT.

This chain joins TRBV27 and TRBJ1-5, with unresolved D. The germline V gene encodes CDR1 MNHEY and CDR2 SMNVEV (reference sequence). The CDR3 consists of 13 residues. Trimming removed 7 bases from V and 6 bases from J, with 13 bases in between. The CDR3 spells CASMGKNSQPQHF. CDR3 DNA: TGTGCCAGCATGGGTAAAAACAGTCAGCCCCAGCATTTT.

This clone was observed a handful of times. The chain combines TRBV7-9 with TRBJ1-1; D is unresolved. Trimming pared 6 bases from V and 0 bases from J, leaving 5 bases between. Germline values: CDR1 SEHNR, CDR2 FQNEAQ (reference sequence). This CDR3 has 12 amino acids. The CDR3 nucleotides read TGTGCCAGCAGTATACTGAACACTGAAGCTTTCTTT. This sequence encodes CASSILNTEAFF.

The rearrangement links TRBV15 to TRBJ1-2; D not resolved. The CDR3 loop spans 13 amino acids. Germline V gives CDR1 LNHNV, CDR2 YYDKDF (reference sequence). The germline V and J ends were trimmed by 4 bases and 7 bases, with 13 bases remaining between them. The chain's CDR3 is CATSTSIGSGYTF. In nucleotides, the CDR3 is TGTGCCACCAGCACTAGTATTGGTAGTGGCTACACCTTC.

The chain has TRBV6-1 and TRBJ1-4, with TRBD1 as a possible D gene (5 bases). V shed 6 bases and J shed 7 bases, with 18 bases lying between them. The CDR3 has 15 residues. CDR1 and CDR2 (germline): MNHNS, SASEGT. CDR3 in DNA: TGTGCCAGCAGCGATCCAGGGAGAGTGGCTGAAAAACTGTTTTTT. It translates to CASSDPGRVAEKLFF.

The gene calls are TRBV4-1 and TRBJ2-3; 11 nucleotides agree with TRBD2. The ends lost 3 bases at V and 6 bases at J; junction bases unmatched: 14. There are 18 residues in the CDR3. The germline gives CDR1 MGHRA, CDR2 YSYEKL. The DNA of the CDR3 is TGCGCCAGCAGCCACCTAGGAGCGACTAGCGGGATCGAGGATACGCAGTATTTT. This translates into CASSHLGATSGIEDTQYF.

A single count supports this clone. The chain links TRBV5-4 to TRBJ1-4; perhaps TRBD1 as D (6 bases). The CDR3 consists of 16 residues. Trimming shortened V by 0 bases and J by 6 bases, and 15 bases separated the two germline ends. From germline, CDR1 is SGHNT and CDR2 YYREEE (reference sequence). This chain's CDR3 is CASSLAGRGQDEKLFF. CDR3 nucleotides: TGTGCCAGCAGCTTGGCCGGACGGGGGCAGGATGAAAAACTGTTTTTT.

The chain is built from TRBV9 and TRBJ2-5; TRBD1 matches at 7 bases. The better agreement between TRBJ2-7 and the DNA end casts doubt on the J call. This CDR3 is 14 amino acids long. The germline CDR1 and CDR2 sequences are SGDLS and YYNGEE. DNA of the CDR3: TGTGCCAGCAGCCTCAGGAGACAGGGCTACGAGCAGTACTTC. This translates into CASSLRRQGYEQYF.

This chain uses TRBV7-8 with TRBJ1-2; the match to TRBD1 covers 7 bases. This CDR3 comprises 15 residues. CDR1 and CDR2 (germline): SGHVS, FQNEAQ. Trimming at V came to 5 bases and at J to 4 bases, leaving 10 bases not matched to a gene. The CDR3 is CASSANHRGAYGYTF. DNA for the CDR3: TGTGCCAGCAGCGCCAACCACAGGGGCGCCTATGGCTACACCTTC.

This clone was found a few times. The V gene is TRBV7-3, the J gene TRBJ2-1; 14 bases line up with TRBD2. Germline trimming cut 2 bases from V and 9 bases from J; bases unmatched to any gene: 6. This CDR3 spans 16 amino acids. The germline V gene has CDR1 SGHTA and CDR2 FQGTGA. The CDR3 region is CASSLLGTSGSGEQFF. CDR3 bases: TGTGCCAGCAGCTTATTAGGGACTAGCGGGAGCGGTGAGCAGTTCTTC.

The V gene is TRBV19, the J gene TRBJ2-1; D may be TRBD1 or TRBD2 (5 bases each). The V gene's germline CDR1 is LNHDA and CDR2 SQIVND (reference sequence). The CDR3 length is 13 residues. V was clipped by 8 bases and J by 9 bases, with 17 bases between them. The CDR3 sequence: CASSTEVGSEQFF. CDR3 sequence (DNA): TGTGCCAGTTCGACAGAGGTTGGGAGTGAGCAGTTCTTC.